This T cell receptor (beta chain) is drawn from a study of blood T cell repertoires in COVID-19. The protocol was immunoSEQ multiplex PCR, while the TCRdb copy is restricted to in-frame clones and leaves out a portion. The data show about 55,000 clones, about 87% seen once. The TCR was taken from a middle-aged man with COVID-19, enrolled during active disease. Sequences were obtained from peripheral blood.

CDR3 in amino acids: CASSSLPGGNTEAFF. The CDR3 DNA reads as TGTGCCAGCAGTTCGCTCCCAGGGGGGAACACTGAAGCTTTCTTT. V usage is TRBV27 and J usage is TRBJ1-1, with TRBD1 matching 7 bases. The trim removed 4 bases at V and 1 base at J, leaving 6 bases unmatched. Germline lookup yields CDR1 MNHEY and CDR2 SMNVEV (reference sequence). This CDR3 is built from 15 residues.